This T cell receptor (beta chain) was sequenced during a study of vaccination and CD4 T cells after COVID-19. Study in general: Participants got two doses of BNT162b2 or mRNA-1273 vaccine.

The Oncomine TCR Beta short-read assay was applied to DNA of cultured CD4+ T cells. TCRdb re-analysed the PCR reads in MiXCR, keeping a single row per CDR3 protein. The sample includes around 19,000 distinct CDR3 sequences, around 38% of them seen just once. Described treatment: roughly 11-day PBMC culture with coronavirus spike peptide pools or control peptides (ViraFEST assay). ViraFEST relied on peptide pools to expand antigen-specific T cells; the TCRs were sequenced afterward. The germline V gene has CDR1 MGHDK and CDR2 SYGVNS. Trimming removed 4 bases from V and 3 bases from J; junction bases left unmatched: 4. The CDR3 has 14 amino acids. Concerning this clonotype: The antigen is unknown.

Notes on the study in general: Researchers report that a median roughly 86% of reactive clones in convalescent patients surfaced only post-vaccination.

The sequence derives from a human donor who received a COVID-19 vaccine. The chain recombines TRBV25-1 with TRBJ2-5, with 8 bases identical to TRBD2. The sample was CD4+ T cells from blood, cultured in vitro, taken before SARS-CoV-2 vaccination. The CDR3 reads CASSVGGGEETQYF. Written as DNA, the CDR3 is TGTGCCAGCAGTGTCGGGGGGGGCGAAGAGACCCAGTACTTC.